These 20 T cell receptor beta chains were all obtained from the same sample, sequenced in a study of cytomegalovirus exposure and HLA in healthy donors. 60 Vbeta and 13 Jbeta primers were used in PCR. The method was immunoSEQ multiplex PCR; TCRdb's version includes in-frame clones alone and lacks a portion of them. The data contain over 110,000 clones, roughly four fifths of them singletons. Sequenced input: PBMCs. The receptors originated from a woman in her 40s in good health and CMV-seronegative.

This chain uses TRBV4-2 with TRBJ1-4; the D gene is possibly TRBD1 (5 bases). Germline-derived CDR1 and CDR2 are LGHNA and YNFKEQ. Trimming stripped 0 bases from V and 4 bases from J, with 9 bases between. The CDR3 sequence is 15 residues long. The CDR3 nucleotides are TGTGCCAGCAGCCAAGATCGACAGCTTAATGAAAAACTGTTTTTT. Translated, it gives CASSQDRQLNEKLFF.

The chain combines TRBV5-8 with TRBJ2-1, with a possible D match to TRBD1 (6 bases). Germline CDR1 SGHTS, CDR2 YDEGEE. V dropped 4 bases and J dropped 0 bases, with 11 bases sitting between them. This CDR3 is built from 15 residues. The CDR3 is CASSADSSSYNEQFF. CDR3 sequence (DNA): TGTGCCAGCAGCGCGGACAGCAGCTCCTACAATGAGCAGTTCTTC.

The gene calls are TRBV21-1 and TRBJ1-6; the table names TRBD1, a call not compared with the DNA. TRBV21-1 is a pseudogene locus. The CDR3 length is 12 residues. In nucleotides, the CDR3 is TGTGCCAGCAGCAAACAGGGTTCACCCCTCCACTTT. It encodes CASSKQGSPLHF.

This clone has more than one count but fewer than ten. V usage is TRBV11-2 and J usage is TRBJ1-1, with D perhaps matching TRBD1 (5 bases). Germline assignment: CDR1 SGHAT and CDR2 FQNNGV. The CDR3 is 12 amino acids. V shed 5 bases and J shed 8 bases, with 12 bases lying between them. The CDR3 bases are TGTGCCAGCAGCACAGGCGTCAGAGAAGCTTTCTTT. Its translation: CASSTGVREAFF.

The chain is built from TRBV2 and TRBJ2-1; D is uncertain. V was trimmed by 6 bases and J by 6 bases, leaving 6 bases between them. Looked up from germline, CDR1 is SNHLY and CDR2 is FYNNEI. This CDR3 contains 11 residues. The CDR3 region has the DNA TGTGCCAGCAGGGAGAGCAATGAGCAGTTCTTC. This codes for CASRESNEQFF. Full variable domain (rest looked up from reference TRBV2 and TRBJ2-1): EPEVTQTPSHQVTQMGQEVILRCVPISNHLYFYWYRQILGQKVEFLVSFYNNEISEKSEIFDDQFSVERPDGSNFTLKIRSTKLEDSAMYFCASRESNEQFFGPGTRLTVL.

The rearrangement joins TRBV5-4 to TRBJ2-1; 7 positions match TRBD1. Trimming took 0 bases from V and 7 from J; bases not matched to a gene: 7. The CDR3 totals 15 residues. Germline CDR1 SGHNT, CDR2 YYREEE (reference sequence). The CDR3 DNA reads TGTGCCAGCAGCTTGGAATCGACAGGGTCGAATGAGCAGTTCTTC. Encoded protein: CASSLESTGSNEQFF.

The chain has TRBV10-3 and TRBJ1-2; a possible D gene is TRBD1 (6 bases). This CDR3 contains 12 residues. Germline assignment: CDR1 ENHRY and CDR2 SYGVKD. The ends were cut back, 7 bases at V and 6 bases at J, with 12 bases in the middle. The CDR3 sequence: CAINQGHNGYTF. The CDR3 DNA follows: TGTGCCATCAATCAGGGGCACAATGGCTACACCTTC.

V and J are TRBV7-3 and TRBJ1-2; 9 nucleotides match TRBD1. Trimming took 5 bases from V and 8 from J; bases not matched to a gene: 9. Germline lookup yields CDR1 SGHTA and CDR2 FQGTGA. The CDR3 is 14 amino acids. The CDR3 nucleotides are TGTGCCAGCAGCGGACGGGACAGGGTATACGGCTACACCTTC. Translation: CASSGRDRVYGYTF. The whole variable domain, remainder taken from reference TRBV7-3 and TRBJ1-2, is GAGVSQTPSNKVTEKGKYVELRCDPISGHTALYWYRQSLGQGPEFLIYFQGTGAADDSGLPNDRFFAVRPEGSVSTLKIQRTERGDSAVYLCASSGRDRVYGYTFGSGTRLTVV.

The chain is built from TRBV6-5 and TRBJ2-5; D might be TRBD1 (6 bases). The V gene lost 0 bases and the J gene lost 5 bases, with 10 bases spanning the gap. The germline V gene encodes CDR1 MNHEY and CDR2 SVGAGI. This CDR3 is built from 14 residues. CDR3 sequence reads: CASSYSYREETQYF. CDR3 in DNA: TGTGCCAGCAGTTACTCATACAGGGAGGAGACCCAGTACTTC.

The chain is built from TRBV6-5 and TRBJ2-5; possible D gene TRBD2, 6 bases. CDR3 size: 13 residues. Germline V gene data show CDR1 as MNHEY and CDR2 as SVGAGI. The V end was cut by 2 bases, the J end by 3 bases, with 7 bases between. The CDR3 DNA reads TGTGCCAGCAGTTACGGCGGGAAAGAGACCCAGTACTTC. It specifies CASSYGGKETQYF.

Only a few counts were recorded for this clone. The rearrangement uses TRBV5-1 and TRBJ2-3, with 11 bases identical to TRBD1. Germline lookup yields CDR1 SGHRS and CDR2 YFSETQ. V dropped 4 bases and J dropped 4; count of bases not matched to a gene: 2. CDR3 size: 14 residues. The DNA for the CDR3 is TGCGCCAGCAGCGAGGGACAGGGGGCAGATACGCAGTATTTT. Translating gives CASSEGQGADTQYF.

This chain connects TRBV6-5 to TRBJ1-1; maybe TRBD1 (5 bases). The CDR3 extends over 14 amino acids. From germline, CDR1 is MNHEY and CDR2 SVGAGI. Trimming removed 2 bases at V and 5 bases at J, with 12 bases between. The CDR3 DNA reads as TGTGCCAGCAGTTACACGCATTCAGGGACTGAAGCTTTCTTT. Translated, it gives CASSYTHSGTEAFF.

V and J are TRBV4-3 and TRBJ1-1; D remains unclear. CDR3 length: 16 residues. The V and J ends lost 0 bases and 7 bases respectively, with 18 bases between them. Germline V gene data show CDR1 as LGHNA and CDR2 as YSLEER. CDR3 nucleotides: TGCGCCAGCAGCCAAGAATGGACCATGGCGGGGAGTGAAGCTTTCTTT. It specifies CASSQEWTMAGSEAFF.

This clone was observed a few times. The chain recombines TRBV5-4 with TRBJ2-7; 9 bases agree with TRBD1. The CDR3 loop spans 13 amino acids. Germline CDR1 and CDR2: SGHNT and YYREEE (reference sequence). Losses at the gene ends were 4 bases for V and 7 bases for J; bases not matched to a gene: 6. As DNA, the CDR3 is TGTGCCAGCAGCAGGGACAGGGAAAGGGAGCAGTACTTC. Its translation: CASSRDREREQYF. The full variable domain, with the rest looked up from reference TRBV5-4 and TRBJ2-7, is ETGVTQSPTHLIKTRGQQVTLRCSSQSGHNTVSWYQQALGQGPQFIFQYYREEENGRGNFPPRFSGLQFPNYSSELNVNALELDDSALYLCASSRDREREQYFGPGTRLTVT.

This clone was counted only a few times. The V gene is TRBV5-4, the J gene TRBJ1-1; D not resolved. The CDR3 is 15 residues long. Between the trimmed V and J ends, which lost 3 bases and 0 bases, there was a span of 12 bases. CDR1 and CDR2 from the germline V gene are SGHNT and YYREEE (reference sequence). CDR3 amino acids: CASSSLGPLNTEAFF. The CDR3 nucleotides are TGTGCCAGCAGCTCGCTGGGCCCTCTGAACACTGAAGCTTTCTTT. The whole variable domain, remainder taken from reference TRBV5-4 and TRBJ1-1, is ETGVTQSPTHLIKTRGQQVTLRCSSQSGHNTVSWYQQALGQGPQFIFQYYREEENGRGNFPPRFSGLQFPNYSSELNVNALELDDSALYLCASSSLGPLNTEAFFGQGTRLTVV.

The chain joins TRBV18 to TRBJ2-3; 7 nucleotides agree with TRBD2. The germline gives CDR1 KGHSH, CDR2 LQKENI. The V segment lost 3 bases and the J segment 2 bases; nucleotides outside the gene matches: 8. This CDR3 comprises 16 residues. CDR3 residues: CASSPASGDFTDTQYF. CDR3 DNA sequence: TGTGCCAGCTCACCCGCCAGCGGGGATTTCACAGATACGCAGTATTTT. Filled out from reference TRBV18 and TRBJ2-3, the complete variable domain reads NAGVMQNPRHLVRRRGQEARLRCSPMKGHSHVYWYRQLPEEGLKFMVYLQKENIIDESGMPKERFSAEFPKEGPSILRIQQVVRGDSAAYFCASSPASGDFTDTQYFGPGTRLTVL.

This clone came up a few times. The V call is TRBV4-2, the J call TRBJ2-3; 9 positions match TRBD2. This CDR3 spans 16 amino acids. J gave up 4 bases and V 1 base, and 6 bases lay outside the gene matches. Germline-derived CDR1 and CDR2 are LGHNA and YNFKEQ. Here the CDR3 reads CASSQAAGGDADTQYF. The CDR3 region has the DNA TGTGCCAGCAGCCAAGCCGCGGGGGGGGACGCAGATACGCAGTATTTT.

The CDR3: CASSPGDRAGEQYF. The CDR3 DNA sequence: TGCGCCAGCAGCCCAGGGGACAGAGCCGGCGAGCAGTACTTC. This chain connects TRBV5-1 to TRBJ2-7, with TRBD1 matching over 7 bases. The CDR3 runs 14 residues. The germline V gene encodes CDR1 SGHRS and CDR2 YFSETQ. Trimming cost V 4 bases and J 6 bases; bases outside gene matches: 10. Full variable domain (outside the CDR3, taken from reference TRBV5-1 and TRBJ2-7): KAGVTQTPRYLIKTRGQQVTLSCSPISGHRSVSWYQQTPGQGLQFLFEYFSETQRNKGNFPGRFSGRQFSNSRSEMNVSTLELGDSALYLCASSPGDRAGEQYFGPGTRLTVT.

The CDR3: CASSRGLAADTQYF. The CDR3 nucleotides are TGTGCCAGCAGCCGGGGACTAGCTGCAGATACGCAGTATTTT. The chain combines TRBV5-4 with TRBJ2-3, with 9 bases fitting TRBD2. Germline V gene sequence: CDR1 SGHNT, CDR2 YYREEE (reference sequence). J gave up 4 bases and V 4 bases, and 4 bases lay outside the gene matches. The CDR3 is made up of 14 amino acids.

This clone has just a few counts. The chain employs TRBV2 and TRBJ1-1; D is unresolved. The CDR3 loop spans 14 amino acids. Looked up from germline, CDR1 is SNHLY and CDR2 is FYNNEI. Trimming stripped 7 bases from V and 3 bases from J, with 15 bases between. CDR3 nucleotide sequence: TGTGCCAGCACATCGGACGGGAGGGACACTGAAGCTTTCTTT. This translates into CASTSDGRDTEAFF.